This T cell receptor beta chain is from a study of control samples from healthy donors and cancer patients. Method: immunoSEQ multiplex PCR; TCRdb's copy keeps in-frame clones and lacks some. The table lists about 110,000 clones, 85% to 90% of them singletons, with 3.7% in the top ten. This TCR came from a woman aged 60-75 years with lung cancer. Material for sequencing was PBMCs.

This CDR3 reads CASSLGYTGELFF. The CDR3 coding sequence is TGTGCCAGCAGCTTGGGGTACACCGGGGAGCTGTTTTTT. The chain is built from TRBV5-6 and TRBJ2-2, with unresolved D. This CDR3 has 13 residues. The V and J ends lost 0 bases and 3 bases respectively, with 3 bases between them. Germline V CDR1 and CDR2: SGHDT, YYEEEE.